These T cell receptor beta chains were read from a single sample in a study of cytomegalovirus exposure and HLA in healthy donors. Profiled with immunoSEQ multiplex PCR; TCRdb holds only in-frame clones, not every one. The repertoire includes about 180,000 clones, approximately 80% of them detected once, and about 4.9% sits in the top ten. The specimen sequenced was PBMCs. The receptor source for this set is a man aged 18 to 29 in good health and CMV-seronegative. Both conserved end residues are part of each CDR3. Each record gives: D gene, J gene, CDR3 length, clone size, V gene, CDR3 protein, CDR3 DNA. The D gene is left open where the match is weak. Clone size is shown for a subset of rows, as once, few, many or a class of expanded clone.

TRBD2,TRBJ2-1,13,NA,TRBV6-5,CASTKLATDEQFF,TGTGCCAGCACTAAACTAGCGACAGATGAGCAGTTCTTC
NA,TRBJ2-7,12,NA,TRBV7-2,CASSLDYYEQYF,TGTGCCAGCAGCTTAGACTACTACGAGCAGTACTTC
NA,TRBJ2-7,14,NA,TRBV9,CASRGGLFSYEQYF,TGTGCCAGCAGGGGGGGACTTTTCTCCTACGAGCAGTACTTC
NA,TRBJ2-1,13,NA,TRBV27,CASSAYYYNEQFF,TGTGCCAGCAGTGCCTACTACTACAATGAGCAGTTCTTC
TRBD2,TRBJ2-1,15,NA,TRBV9,CASSVLAGGPNEQFF,TGTGCCAGCAGCGTTCTAGCGGGAGGGCCGAATGAGCAGTTCTTC
NA,TRBJ2-3,20,NA,TRBV7-3,CASSLCGRVVWDLHTDTQYF,TGTGCCAGCAGCTTATGTGGCCGCGTTGTGTGGGACTTGCACACAGATACGCAGTATTTT
NA,TRBJ2-1,13,NA,TRBV5-1,CASSLTGYNEQFF,TGCGCCAGCAGCTTGACAGGGTACAATGAGCAGTTCTTC
NA,TRBJ1-1,11,few,TRBV7-9,CASSSDSGAFF,TGTGCCAGCAGCTCCGACAGCGGGGCTTTCTTT
NA,TRBJ1-4,13,NA,TRBV5-1,CASSLDGDEKLFF,TGCGCCAGCAGCTTGGACGGTGATGAAAAACTGTTTTTT
NA,TRBJ2-3,15,NA,TRBV18,CASSPMGHPTDTQYF,TGTGCCAGCTCACCTATGGGCCACCCCACAGATACGCAGTATTTT
TRBD2,TRBJ2-7,17,NA,TRBV5-6,CASSARGTSGRSYEQYF,TGTGCCAGCAGCGCGCGCGGGACTAGCGGGAGAAGCTACGAGCAGTACTTC
NA,TRBJ1-2,12,NA,TRBV10-2,CASRAEIYGYTF,TGCGCCAGCAGAGCTGAGATCTATGGCTACACCTTC